This T cell receptor beta chain was identified in a study of shared clonotypes between healthy human individuals. The CDR3 is 15 residues long. CDR1 and CDR2 (germline): SGHNT, YYREEE (reference sequence). Trimming took 2 bases from V and 4 from J, leaving 13 bases between them. Measured with immunoSEQ multiplex PCR; TCRdb has only the in-frame clones, and not every one. The profile shows 2 million to 2.5 million clones, 95% of them singletons. The origin of this receptor is a man aged 18 to 35 in good health. The V and J genes are TRBV5-4 and TRBJ2-1; no definite D call. The sample comprised naive CD4+ T cells sorted from blood. Subset specified: CD45RA+ positively selected. CDR3 nucleotides: TGTGCCAGCAGCTTCCGTGTAGAAGGGTACAATGAGCAGTTCTTC. Residues: CASSFRVEGYNEQFF.